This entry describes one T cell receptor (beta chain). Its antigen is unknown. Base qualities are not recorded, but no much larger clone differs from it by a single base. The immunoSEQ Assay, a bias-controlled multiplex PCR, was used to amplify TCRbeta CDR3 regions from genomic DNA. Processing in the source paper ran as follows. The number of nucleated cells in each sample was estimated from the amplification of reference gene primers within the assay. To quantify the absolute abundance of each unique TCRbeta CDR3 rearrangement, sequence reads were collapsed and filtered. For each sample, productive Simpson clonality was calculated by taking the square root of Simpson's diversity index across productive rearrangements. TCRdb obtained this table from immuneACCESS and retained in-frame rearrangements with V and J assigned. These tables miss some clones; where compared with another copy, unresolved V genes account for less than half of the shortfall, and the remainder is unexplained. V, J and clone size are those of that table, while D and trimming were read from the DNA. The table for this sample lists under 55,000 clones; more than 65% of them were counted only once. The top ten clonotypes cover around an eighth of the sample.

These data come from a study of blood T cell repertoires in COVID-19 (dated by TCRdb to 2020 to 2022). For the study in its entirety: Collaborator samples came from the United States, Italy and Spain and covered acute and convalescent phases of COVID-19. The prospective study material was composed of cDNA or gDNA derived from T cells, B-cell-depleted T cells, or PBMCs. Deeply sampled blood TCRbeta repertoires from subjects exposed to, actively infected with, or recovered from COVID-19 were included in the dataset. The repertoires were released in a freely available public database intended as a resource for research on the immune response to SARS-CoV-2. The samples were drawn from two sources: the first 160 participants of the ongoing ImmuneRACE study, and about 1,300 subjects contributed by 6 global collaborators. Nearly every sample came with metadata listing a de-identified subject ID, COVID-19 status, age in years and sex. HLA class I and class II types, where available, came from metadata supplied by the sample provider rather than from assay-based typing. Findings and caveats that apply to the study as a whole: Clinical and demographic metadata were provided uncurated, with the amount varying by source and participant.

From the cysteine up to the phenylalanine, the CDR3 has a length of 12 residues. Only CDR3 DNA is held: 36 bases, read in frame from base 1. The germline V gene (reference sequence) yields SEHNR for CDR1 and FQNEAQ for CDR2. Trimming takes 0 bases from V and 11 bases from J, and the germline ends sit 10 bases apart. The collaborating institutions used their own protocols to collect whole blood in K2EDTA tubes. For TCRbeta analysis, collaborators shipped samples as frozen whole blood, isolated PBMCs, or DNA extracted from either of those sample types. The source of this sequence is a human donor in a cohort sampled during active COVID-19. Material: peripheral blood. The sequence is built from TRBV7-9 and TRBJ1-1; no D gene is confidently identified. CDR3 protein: CASSLAGVMAFF. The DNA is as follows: TGTGCCAGCAGCTTAGCAGGAGTCATGGCTTTCTTT.